This T cell receptor beta chain was obtained from a study of cytomegalovirus exposure and HLA in healthy donors. Study-level points and caveats: At a 0.05 false discovery rate, a later analysis found over 15,000 TCR beta sequences to be associated with HLA alleles.

Comment on this clone: Its cognate antigen is unknown.

From germline, CDR1 is SGHAT and CDR2 FQNNGV. The V end was cut by 1 base, the J end by 3 bases, with 9 bases between. This CDR3 comprises 15 residues. Primers included in the PCR were 60 Vbeta and 13 Jbeta primers. In the original workflow: Counted up in a later analysis, unique TCR beta chains came to some 82 million, with some 11 million shared. The repertoire was sequenced with immunoSEQ multiplex PCR; TCRdb's copy has only in-frame clones and lacks some. The DNA was the basis for D and trimming; V, J and clone size are from that table. The repertoire includes approximately 120,000 clones, roughly 70% of them detected once, and approximately 3.8% sits in the top ten.

The sequenced sample was PBMCs. This clonotype was obtained from a man aged 40-49 years in good health and CMV-seropositive. The rearrangement uses TRBV11-2 and TRBJ2-2; D may be TRBD1 (6 bases). CDR3 coding DNA: TGTGCCAGCAGCTTAGGGGCAGGGGACACCGGGGAGCTGTTTTTT. Protein: CASSLGAGDTGELFF.